The 21 T cell receptor beta chains listed next were all sequenced from one sample in a study of T cell responses to AZD1222 COVID-19 vaccine. Assay: immunoSEQ multiplex PCR; the TCRdb copy retains only in-frame clones and omits some. The top ten hold 6.2% of the sample, which has approximately 110,000 clones, approximately 85% seen once. The material was peripheral blood, obtained on day 0 of AZD1222 vaccination. The receptors come from an adult in good health.

Note on this clone: Different DNA sequences within this sample yield the same CDR3. The chain recombines TRBV18 with TRBJ1-1; perhaps TRBD1 as D (5 bases). With 0 bases removed from V and 3 bases from J, the gap between germline ends came to 5 bases. The CDR3 extends over 13 amino acids. Germline V lookup: CDR1 KGHSH, CDR2 LQKENI. The CDR3 bases are TGTGCCAGCTCACCACCAGGGGACACTGAAGCTTTCTTT. Translation gives CASSPPGDTEAFF.

A remark on this clone: The sample carries other DNA sequences with the same CDR3. The chain recombines TRBV18 with TRBJ1-1; the D gene is possibly TRBD1 (5 bases). CDR1 is KGHSH, CDR2 LQKENI, per germline. The V and J ends lost 3 bases and 3 bases respectively, with 8 bases between them. The length of the CDR3 is 13 residues. The CDR3 sequence is CASSPPGDTEAFF. The CDR3, as DNA: TGTGCCAGCTCACCTCCGGGGGACACTGAAGCTTTCTTT. Full variable domain (remainder filled in from reference TRBV18 and TRBJ1-1): NAGVMQNPRHLVRRRGQEARLRCSPMKGHSHVYWYRQLPEEGLKFMVYLQKENIIDESGMPKERFSAEFPKEGPSILRIQQVVRGDSAAYFCASSPPGDTEAFFGQGTRLTVV.

This clone was found a few times. The chain employs TRBV15 and TRBJ1-5; D is undetermined. V lost 0 bases, J lost 4 bases, and 1 base lay in between. Germline assignment: CDR1 LNHNV and CDR2 YYDKDF (reference sequence). The CDR3 runs 12 residues. The CDR3 nucleotides are TGTGCCACCAGCAGAGAGAATCAGCCCCAGCATTTT. Protein: CATSRENQPQHF. The variable domain in full, with the rest retrieved from reference TRBV15 and TRBJ1-5, is DAMVIQNPRYQVTQFGKPVTLSCSQTLNHNVMYWYQQKSSQAPKLLFHYYDKDFNNEADTPDNFQSRRPNTSFCFLDIRSPGLGDTAMYLCATSRENQPQHFGDGTRLSIL.

V is TRBV19 and J is TRBJ2-7, with a possible D match to TRBD1 (6 bases). Germline CDR1 is LNHDA and CDR2 is SQIVND (reference sequence). The CDR3 is 13 residues long. The ends were cut back, 7 bases at V and 6 bases at J, with 16 bases in the middle. This CDR3 reads CASKGRGIGEQYF. The CDR3 DNA is TGTGCCAGTAAAGGCAGGGGAATAGGCGAGCAGTACTTC.

This clone was observed a single time. The chain uses TRBV25-1 and TRBJ1-6, with D possibly matching TRBD1 (5 bases). The CDR3 totals 16 residues. Deletions cut 4 bases from V and 6 bases from J, with 16 bases between. Looked up from germline, CDR1 is MGHDK and CDR2 is SYGVNS. CDR3 sequence reads: CASSATRVLSNSPLHF. The CDR3 DNA reads TGTGCCAGCAGTGCAACCAGGGTCTTAAGTAATTCACCCCTCCACTTT.

In DNA form, the CDR3 reads TGTGCCAGCAGCCTCCGGGGTGGCGGGGAGCTGTTTTTT. It yields the protein CASSLRGGGELFF. The chain links TRBV7-3 to TRBJ2-2, with D possibly TRBD2 on 5 matching bases. The germline CDR1 and CDR2 sequences are SGHTA and FQGTGA. V lost 5 bases and J lost 7, with 11 bases in between. CDR3 size: 13 residues.

The rearrangement joins TRBV11-3 to TRBJ2-5; D remains unclear. The V end was cut by 5 bases, the J end by 3 bases, with 16 bases between. The CDR3 contains 15 residues. Germline V gene sequence: CDR1 SGHNT, CDR2 YENEEA. In nucleotides, the CDR3 is TGTGCCAGCAGCCCCTCCGCGACCTACAAAGAGACCCAGTACTTC. Amino acid sequence: CASSPSATYKETQYF.

The chain employs TRBV7-9 and TRBJ2-3, with TRBD2 matching 14 bases. J was trimmed by 8 bases and V by 5 bases; bases with no gene match: 15. Germline V gene lookup returns CDR1 SEHNR and CDR2 FQNEAQ (reference sequence). The CDR3 contains 18 residues. The CDR3 region has the DNA TGTGCCAGCAGCCCCCCTCCCAGACTAGCGGGGGGGCCCGGTACGCAGTATTTT. This gives the protein CASSPPPRLAGGPGTQYF. Combining the CDR3 with reference TRBV7-9 and TRBJ2-3 gives the whole variable domain DTGVSQNPRHKITKRGQNVTFRCDPISEHNRLYWYRQTLGQGPEFLTYFQNEAQLEKSRLLSDRFSAERPKGSFSTLEIQRTEQGDSAMYLCASSPPPRLAGGPGTQYFGPGTRLTVL.

The chain has TRBV19 and TRBJ1-2, with 11 positions matching TRBD1. The trim removed 7 bases at V and 7 bases at J, leaving 11 bases unmatched. The length of the CDR3 is 15 residues. Germline values: CDR1 LNHDA, CDR2 SQIVND (reference sequence). The CDR3 region is CASKGTGGFLRGYTF. DNA of the CDR3: TGTGCCAGTAAGGGGACAGGGGGGTTCTTGCGTGGCTACACCTTC. Full variable domain (remainder filled in from reference TRBV19 and TRBJ1-2): DGGITQSPKYLFRKEGQNVTLSCEQNLNHDAMYWYRQDPGQGLRLIYYSQIVNDFQKGDIAEGYSVSREKKESFPLTVTSAQKNPTAFYLCASKGTGGFLRGYTFGSGTRLTVV.

The chain is built from TRBV13 and TRBJ1-4; D is undetermined. Trimming cost V 6 bases and J 0 bases, with 8 bases left between them. The CDR3 is 14 residues long. Germline V CDR1 and CDR2: PRHDT, FYEKMQ (reference sequence). CDR3 residues: CASRSFATNEKLFF. The DNA of the CDR3 is TGTGCCAGCAGATCCTTTGCAACTAATGAAAAACTGTTTTTT.

The gene calls are TRBV29-1 and TRBJ1-1, with D perhaps matching TRBD1 (5 bases). Germline-derived CDR1 and CDR2 are SQVTM and ANQGSEA. The CDR3 contains 12 residues. The germline V and J ends were trimmed by 8 bases and 2 bases, with 12 bases remaining between them. CDR3 amino acids: CSSRDGNTEAFF. CDR3 nucleotide sequence: TGCAGCTCCAGGGATGGTAACACTGAAGCTTTCTTT.

V and J are TRBV5-6 and TRBJ1-5; TRBD1 matches 8 bases. The CDR3 has 12 residues. J gave up 7 bases and V 7 bases, and 4 bases lay outside the gene matches. The germline V gene has CDR1 SGHDT and CDR2 YYEEEE. In nucleotides, the CDR3 is TGTGCCAGCGGCAGGGGGCACCAGCCCCAGCATTTT. As protein: CASGRGHQPQHF.

This rearrangement joins TRBV3-1 (or the pseudogene TRBV3-2) to TRBJ2-7; D is unclear. The CDR3 has 11 residues. V dropped 3 bases and J dropped 7 bases, with 7 bases sitting between them. Germline assignment: CDR1 LGHDT and CDR2 YNNKEL (reference sequence). The CDR3 is CASSQSGEQYF. DNA for the CDR3: TGTGCCAGCAGCCAGAGTGGAGAGCAGTACTTC.

This clone was picked up a small number of times. The chain links TRBV3-1 (or the pseudogene TRBV3-2) to TRBJ2-7, with a weak D call TRBD2 (5 bases). The CDR3 length is 15 residues. CDR1 LGHDT and CDR2 YNNKEL come from the germline V gene (reference sequence). Trimming removed 0 bases from V and 1 base from J, with 10 bases in between. CDR3: CASSQDLRASYEQYF. As DNA, the CDR3 is TGTGCCAGCAGCCAAGATCTGCGGGCTTCCTACGAGCAGTACTTC.

The chain joins TRBV29-1 to TRBJ1-1; D is undetermined. Germline lookup yields CDR1 SQVTM and CDR2 ANQGSEA. Trimming took 8 bases from V and 1 from J, leaving 11 bases between them. This CDR3 is built from 12 residues. The CDR3 region is CSSLTGNTEAFF. CDR3 bases: TGCAGCTCCCTGACGGGGAACACTGAAGCTTTCTTT. The full variable domain, its missing parts supplied by reference TRBV29-1 and TRBJ1-1, is SAVISQKPSRDICQRGTSLTIQCQVDSQVTMMFWYRQQPGQSLTLIATANQGSEATYESGFVIDKFPISRPNLTFSTLTVSNMSPEDSSIYLCSSLTGNTEAFFGQGTRLTVV.

The chain links TRBV23-1 to TRBJ2-3; 11 nucleotides align to TRBD2. TRBV23-1 is an open reading frame, and its role is uncertain. The CDR3 loop spans 17 amino acids. V lost 4 bases to trimming and J lost 1 base; unmatched junction nucleotides: 7. CDR3 coding DNA: TGCGCCAGCAGTCCCCCCCCTAGCGGGGGGCGCACAGATACGCAGTATTTT. It encodes CASSPPPSGGRTDTQYF.

The chain combines TRBV3-1 (or the pseudogene TRBV3-2) with TRBJ1-6, with 10 bases aligning to TRBD1. The CDR3 runs 16 residues. CDR1 LGHDT and CDR2 YNNKEL come from the germline V gene (reference sequence). With V trimmed by 4 bases and J by 7 bases, 7 bases remained unmatched. The CDR3 DNA reads TGTGCCAGCAGCCGCCTCCGGGACAGGGGCAATTCACCCCTCCACTTT. Translation: CASSRLRDRGNSPLHF.

V is TRBV19 and J is TRBJ2-1; 11 bases are shared with TRBD2. The CDR3 length is 17 residues. J gave up 9 bases and V 1 base, and 11 bases lay outside the gene matches. CDR1 is LNHDA and CDR2 is SQIVND in the germline V gene (reference sequence). Here the CDR3 reads CASSIVSSGGERSEQFF. The CDR3 bases are TGTGCCAGTAGTATAGTTAGTAGCGGGGGGGAGCGAAGTGAGCAGTTCTTC.

The rearrangement joins TRBV27 to TRBJ1-1; perhaps TRBD1 as D (5 bases). The germline V gene has CDR1 MNHEY and CDR2 SMNVEV (reference sequence). This CDR3 contains 14 residues. The V gene lost 3 bases and the J gene lost 1 base, with 9 bases spanning the gap. CDR3 sequence (DNA): TGTGCCAGCAGTTTGGGGCAGAGGAACACTGAAGCTTTCTTT. Protein: CASSLGQRNTEAFF.

CDR3 in amino acids: CASSPGTSGARKNEQFF. CDR3 nucleotides: TGTGCCAGCAGCCCCGGGACTAGCGGGGCCAGGAAAAATGAGCAGTTCTTC. The chain has TRBV7-9 and TRBJ2-1; 13 bases agree with TRBD2. V dropped 5 bases and J dropped 7; count of bases not matched to a gene: 11. Germline values: CDR1 SEHNR, CDR2 FQNEAQ (reference sequence). The CDR3 loop spans 17 amino acids. Full variable domain (outside the CDR3, taken from reference TRBV7-9 and TRBJ2-1): DTGVSQNPRHKITKRGQNVTFRCDPISEHNRLYWYRQTLGQGPEFLTYFQNEAQLEKSRLLSDRFSAERPKGSFSTLEIQRTEQGDSAMYLCASSPGTSGARKNEQFFGPGTRLTVL.

The V call is TRBV28, the J call TRBJ2-7; maybe TRBD1 (5 bases). V dropped 6 bases and J dropped 3 bases, with 15 bases sitting between them. This CDR3 has 14 amino acids. Germline assignment: CDR1 MDHEN and CDR2 SYDVKM. CDR3: CASRPTAWGYEQYF. CDR3 sequence (DNA): TGTGCCAGCAGACCGACAGCTTGGGGCTACGAGCAGTACTTC.